The rows below give T cell receptor beta chains drawn from one sample of a study of blood T cell repertoires in COVID-19. Clones were sequenced by immunoSEQ multiplex PCR, and TCRdb holds only the in-frame ones, with some missing. The sample has around 200,000 clones, 70% to 90% seen once. Sequencing input: peripheral blood. These receptors all stem from a woman between 50 and 59 years old with acute or convalescent COVID-19. The CDR3 runs from the conserved cysteine through the conserved F or W. D genes are given only for firm matches. The size of a clone is reported for some rows only, either as once, few or many, or as a class for expanded clones.

>NA|TRBJ2-5|NA|TRBV6-2/TRBV6-3
CASSRLFLARETQYF
TGTGCCAGCAGCCGCCTTTTTCTAGCTCGGGAGACCCAGTACTTC
>NA|TRBJ1-1|NA|TRBV6-5
CASSYQGGAFF
TGTGCCAGCAGTTACCAGGGAGGGGCTTTCTTT
>once|TRBJ1-2|TRBD1|TRBV5-1
CASKSGTVDGYTF
TGCGCCAGCAAATCCGGGACAGTAGACGGCTACACCTTC
>NA|TRBJ1-2|NA|TRBV30
CAWSVDRVPYGYTF
TGTGCCTGGAGCGTGGACAGAGTACCCTATGGCTACACCTTC
>NA|TRBJ2-7|TRBD2|TRBV3-1/TRBV3-2
CARGGFTYEQYF
TGTGCCAGGGGGGGGTTTACCTACGAGCAGTACTTC
>NA|TRBJ1-5|NA|TRBV28
CASLGQLSNQPQHF
TGTGCCAGCCTGGGGCAGCTTAGCAATCAGCCCCAGCATTTT
>NA|TRBJ2-7|NA|TRBV5-1
CASSLGSETLSYEQYF
TGCGCCAGCAGCTTGGGAAGTGAGACTCTCTCCTACGAGCAGTACTTC
>NA|TRBJ1-6|TRBD1|TRBV2
CASSPRTGSNSPLHF
TGTGCCAGCAGTCCCAGGACAGGCAGTAATTCACCCCTCCACTTT
>NA|TRBJ1-3|NA|TRBV6-2/TRBV6-3
CASSYPFGQSAGNTIYF
TGTGCCAGCAGTTACCCATTCGGACAGAGTGCTGGAAACACCATATATTTT
>NA|TRBJ1-3|TRBD1|TRBV18
CASSQGQGLNSGNTIYF
TGTGCCAGCTCACAAGGACAGGGGCTAAACTCTGGAAACACCATATATTTT
>NA|TRBJ1-1|TRBD1|TRBV6-5
CASRSDRGWDTEAFF
TGTGCCAGCAGATCGGACAGGGGTTGGGACACTGAAGCTTTCTTT
>NA|TRBJ2-1|NA|TRBV12-2
CASRLPTCWAGDEQFF
TGTGCAAGTCGCCTACCCACTTGTTGGGCGGGAGACGAGCAGTTCTTC
>NA|TRBJ1-3|NA|TRBV9
CASSVAPGGPAGNTIYF
TGTGCCAGCAGCGTAGCCCCAGGAGGTCCAGCCGGAAACACCATATATTTT